Shown below are 2 T cell receptor beta chains from a single sample sequenced in a study of T cell repertoires in cytomegalovirus infection. TCRdb re-called the reads through MiXCR, storing one row per CDR3 protein. The sample holds 550,000 to 850,000 distinct CDR3 sequences, 30% to 35% seen once. Their recognized antigens are unknown. The sample consisted of cultured PBMCs, taken from culture after CMV antigen stimulation. These TCRs come from a human donor in good health (CMV status not recorded). Some clones in this sample may be carry-over from other donors' samples.

At least ten counts were recorded for this clonotype. The J gene is TRBJ1-2, the V gene TRBV7-9; D gene ambiguous. This CDR3 contains 13 residues. Trimming shortened V by 5 bases and J by 4 bases, and 11 bases separated the two germline ends. In germline, CDR1 is SEHNR, CDR2 FQNEAQ (reference sequence). CDR3 loop: CASSDGVSYGYTF. In DNA, the CDR3 is TGTGCCAGCAGCGACGGGGTTTCCTATGGCTACACCTTC. The full variable domain, its missing parts supplied by reference TRBV7-9 and TRBJ1-2, is DTGVSQNPRHKITKRGQNVTFRCDPISEHNRLYWYRQTLGQGPEFLTYFQNEAQLEKSRLLSDRFSAERPKGSFSTLEIQRTEQGDSAMYLCASSDGVSYGYTFGSGTRLTVV.

The rearrangement joins TRBV6-2 or TRBV6-3 to TRBJ1-3, with D possibly matching TRBD1 (5 bases). The ends were cut back, 5 bases at V and 0 bases at J, with 11 bases in the middle. There are 15 residues in the CDR3. Germline V gene data show CDR1 as MNHEY and CDR2 as SVGEGT. The CDR3 DNA sequence: TGTGCCAGCAGTCGGGACGCCATCTCTGGAAACACCATATATTTT. This gives the protein CASSRDAISGNTIYF.